The 21 T cell receptor beta chains in this list originate from one sample, sequenced in a study of blood T cells in healthy people across ages. The authors ran a second PCR of roughly 7 to 11 cycles using a sample-barcoded 5' primer and a J-beta primer mix. TCRdb recomputed calls from the 5' RACE reads with MiXCR, one row per CDR3 protein. Here the sample spans 1 million or so distinct CDR3 sequences, roughly 24% being singletons. In addition, the sample was reused for a study of T cells of mothers and their children.

Specimen: blood. These receptors were collected from a girl aged 2 to 9 in good health.

The V and J genes are TRBV6-2 or TRBV6-3 and TRBJ2-4, with 7 nucleotides matching TRBD2. The CDR3 has 13 residues. Looked up from germline, CDR1 is MNHEY and CDR2 is SVGEGT. V was pared by 8 bases and J by 1 base, with 2 bases of the junction left unmatched. The CDR3 DNA is TGTGCCAGCCGGGGGGACGCCAAAAACATTCAGTACTTC. Its translation is CASRGDAKNIQYF.

The chain uses TRBV28 and TRBJ1-6, with unresolved D. Germline V gene lookup returns CDR1 MDHEN and CDR2 SYDVKM. This CDR3 spans 19 amino acids. The germline V and J ends were trimmed by 3 bases and 0 bases, with 18 bases remaining between them. Here the CDR3 DNA reads TGTGCCAGCAGTTTGCTTGACGCGGCCCTCAGCTCCTATAATTCACCCCTCCACTTT. Amino acid sequence: CASSLLDAALSSYNSPLHF.

This clonotype was recorded a few times. The V call is TRBV5-1, the J call TRBJ1-4, with TRBD1 as a possible D gene (5 bases). Germline CDR1 and CDR2: SGHRS and YFSETQ. There are 16 residues in the CDR3. Between the trimmed V and J ends, which lost 0 bases and 7 bases, there was a span of 16 bases. This CDR3 is CASSLGTSTGGEKLFF. For the CDR3, the DNA is TGCGCCAGCAGCTTGGGGACGAGTACAGGCGGTGAAAAACTGTTTTTT.

This clonotype turned up a few times. The chain recombines TRBV29-1 with TRBJ2-5; 9 bases fit TRBD2. The J call is uncertain, as TRBJ2-1 better fits the DNA end. Per germline, CDR1 SQVTM and CDR2 ANQGSEA. The length of the CDR3 is 14 residues. The CDR3 DNA reads TGCAGCGTTCAAAGCGGGAGGATGAACAATGAGCAGTTCTTC. As protein: CSVQSGRMNNEQFF.

Only a few counts were recorded for this clonotype. V usage is TRBV20-1 and J usage is TRBJ2-5, with no clear D. This CDR3 comprises 13 residues. V gave up 3 bases and J gave up 5 bases, with 13 bases separating them. Germline assignment: CDR1 DFQATT and CDR2 SNEGSKA (reference sequence). CDR3 in amino acids: CSARTVSEETQYF. The CDR3 nucleotides read TGCAGTGCTAGGACCGTTTCCGAGGAGACCCAGTACTTC.

This clonotype was seen a few times. The chain combines TRBV20-1 with TRBJ2-5, with D possibly being TRBD1 (6 bases). Germline V lookup: CDR1 DFQATT, CDR2 SNEGSKA (reference sequence). The germline V and J ends were trimmed by 4 bases and 0 bases, with 9 bases remaining between them. CDR3 length: 13 amino acids. The CDR3 sequence: CSAIGGYQETQYF. The CDR3 nucleotides are TGCAGTGCTATTGGGGGCTACCAAGAGACCCAGTACTTC.

For this clonotype: The junction and the germline gene differ at one end; a read error may be behind it. The rearrangement joins TRBV3-1 to TRBJ2-7; 7 bases fit TRBD1. This CDR3 has 15 residues. Germline CDR1 is LGHDT and CDR2 is YNNKEL (reference sequence). CDR3 nucleotide sequence: TGTGCCGGCAGCCAGGCCGGGACAGCCAACTACGAGCAGTACTTC. This encodes CAGSQAGTANYEQYF.

This chain connects TRBV7-9 to TRBJ2-5, with 7 bases matching TRBD1. The J segment lost 2 bases and the V segment lost 5 bases, leaving 8 bases of the junction unmatched. CDR3 length: 15 amino acids. Germline CDR1 and CDR2: SEHNR and FQNEAQ (reference sequence). This CDR3 is CASSIVQTGQETQYF. CDR3 in DNA: TGTGCCAGCAGCATAGTTCAGACAGGGCAAGAGACCCAGTACTTC.

This clonotype was recorded many times. The chain links TRBV7-8 to TRBJ1-5; perhaps TRBD1 as D (5 bases). Trimming took 0 bases from V and 5 from J, leaving 14 bases between them. This CDR3 spans 16 amino acids. Germline V gives CDR1 SGHVS, CDR2 FQNEAQ. This chain's CDR3 is CASSLAMGQPHQPQHF. Here the CDR3 DNA reads TGTGCCAGCAGCTTAGCGATGGGGCAGCCTCATCAGCCCCAGCATTTT.

This clonotype has more than one count but fewer than ten. This chain connects TRBV9 to TRBJ2-1, with 10 nucleotides matching TRBD1. CDR1 is SGDLS, CDR2 YYNGEE, per germline. The CDR3 extends over 14 amino acids. With 3 bases clipped from V and 8 bases from J, the junction kept 5 bases outside the gene matches. The chain's CDR3 is CASSAWTGGDEQFF. The CDR3 DNA is TGTGCCAGCAGCGCTTGGACAGGGGGAGATGAGCAGTTCTTC.

The CDR3 nucleotides read TGTGCCGCAGCAGATGGAGGCAGAGATACGCAGTATTTT. It encodes CAAADGGRDTQYF. V is TRBV6-2 or TRBV6-3 and J is TRBJ2-3, with D maybe TRBD2 (5 bases). Trimming took 11 bases from V and 5 from J, leaving 17 bases between them. Germline V CDR1 and CDR2: MNHEY, SVGEGT. The CDR3 runs 13 residues.

This chain connects TRBV12-3 or TRBV12-4 to TRBJ2-6; tentatively, D is TRBD1 (5 bases). This CDR3 contains 17 residues. The ends were cut back, 2 bases at V and 0 bases at J, with 11 bases in the middle. CDR3 coding DNA: TGTGCCAGCAGTTTAAATCCGACAGTCTCTGGGGCCAACGTCCTGACTTTC. This sequence encodes CASSLNPTVSGANVLTF.

This clonotype showed up just once. CDR3 region: CASSLAPTQTSGGQETQYF. CDR3 nucleotide sequence: TGCGCCAGCAGCTTGGCTCCGACACAGACTAGCGGGGGCCAAGAGACCCAGTACTTC. The gene calls are TRBV5-1 and TRBJ2-5; 12 bases match TRBD2. Germline loops: CDR1 SGHRS, CDR2 YFSETQ. This CDR3 spans 19 amino acids. V lost 0 bases to trimming and J lost 1 base; unmatched junction nucleotides: 10.

This clonotype was observed a few times. J is TRBJ1-6 and V is TRBV10-2, with D perhaps matching TRBD1 (6 bases). This CDR3 has 14 residues. Germline lookup yields CDR1 WSHSY and CDR2 SAAADI. V dropped 2 bases and J dropped 9 bases, with 11 bases sitting between them. The CDR3 region has the DNA TGCGCCAGCAGTGAGCCAACAGGGAGTTCACCCCTCCACTTT. Its translation: CASSEPTGSSPLHF.

This clonotype occurred a few times. V is TRBV3-1 and J is TRBJ2-5; D call uncertain. Trimming took 0 bases from V and 1 from J, leaving 18 bases between them. CDR3 length: 18 amino acids. CDR1 and CDR2 from the germline V gene are LGHDT and YNNKEL (reference sequence). Here the CDR3 reads CASSQEGSNGWAQETQYF. CDR3 coding DNA: TGTGCCAGCAGCCAAGAGGGATCAAACGGTTGGGCCCAAGAGACCCAGTACTTC.

This clonotype has at least ten counts. V gene TRBV3-1 combines with J gene TRBJ2-5, with a weak D call TRBD1 (5 bases). The CDR3 has 15 residues. The germline V and J ends were trimmed by 5 bases and 2 bases, with 15 bases remaining between them. Germline loops: CDR1 LGHDT, CDR2 YNNKEL (reference sequence). The CDR3 region is CASSYLGEGQETQYF. The CDR3 nucleotides are TGTGCCAGCAGCTACCTAGGGGAAGGGCAAGAGACCCAGTACTTC.

In its sample, this clonotype was seen once. A read error may account for a junction end that differs from germline. V gene TRBV18 combines with J gene TRBJ2-5; D unresolved. The length of the CDR3 is 13 residues. CDR1 is KGHSH, CDR2 LQKENI, per germline. The CDR3, as DNA: TGTGCCAGCCCAACCCGACCGGAAGAGACCCAGCACTTC. The encoded protein is CASPTRPEETQHF.

The chain combines TRBV20-1 with TRBJ2-7; D might be TRBD2 (5 bases). CDR1 is DFQATT and CDR2 is SNEGSKA in the germline V gene (reference sequence). This CDR3 has 11 residues. CDR3 nucleotide sequence: TGCAGCGCACTAGTCGGTTACGAGCAGTACTTC. This encodes CSALVGYEQYF.

Many counts were recorded for this clonotype. This chain links TRBV6-1 with TRBJ2-5, with D perhaps matching TRBD1 (6 bases). Trimming left V 0 bases short and J 4 bases short, with 12 bases between. This CDR3 has 15 amino acids. Germline-derived CDR1 and CDR2 are MNHNS and SASEGT. The CDR3 nucleotides are TGTGCCAGCAGTGAAGCGTCGACAGGAGCAGAGACCCAGTACTTC. Translated, it gives CASSEASTGAETQYF.

The chain recombines TRBV20-1 with TRBJ1-1; D is undetermined. CDR1 is DFQATT, CDR2 SNEGSKA, per germline (reference sequence). The ends were cut back, 0 bases at V and 1 base at J, with 6 bases in the middle. CDR3 length equals 13 residues. CDR3 sequence (DNA): TGCAGTGCTAGAGATGTGAAGAACACTGAAGCTTTCTTT. Amino acids: CSARDVKNTEAFF.

This clonotype has only a few counts. This chain joins TRBV12-3 or TRBV12-4 and TRBJ2-5; no definite D call. The CDR3 is 15 amino acids. V was trimmed by 2 bases and J by 5 bases, leaving 15 bases between them. CDR3 nucleotide sequence: TGTGCCAGCAGTTTAAGGACCCAAACTCGGGAGACCCAGTACTTC. Translated: CASSLRTQTRETQYF.